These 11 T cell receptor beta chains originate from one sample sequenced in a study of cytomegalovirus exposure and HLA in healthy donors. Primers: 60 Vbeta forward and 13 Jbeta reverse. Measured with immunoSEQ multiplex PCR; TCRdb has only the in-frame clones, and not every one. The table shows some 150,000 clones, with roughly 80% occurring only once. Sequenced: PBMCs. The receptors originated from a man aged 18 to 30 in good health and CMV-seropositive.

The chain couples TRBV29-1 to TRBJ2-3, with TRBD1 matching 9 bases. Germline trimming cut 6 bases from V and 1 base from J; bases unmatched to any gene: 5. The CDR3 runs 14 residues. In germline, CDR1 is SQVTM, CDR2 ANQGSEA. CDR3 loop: CSVRTGGRTDTQYF. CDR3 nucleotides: TGCAGCGTCCGCACAGGGGGCCGCACAGATACGCAGTATTTT.

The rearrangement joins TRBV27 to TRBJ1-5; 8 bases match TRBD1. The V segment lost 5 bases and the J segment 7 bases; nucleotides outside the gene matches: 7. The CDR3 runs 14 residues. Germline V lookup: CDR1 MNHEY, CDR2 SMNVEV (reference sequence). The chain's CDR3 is CASSVDRGRQPQHF. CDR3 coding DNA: TGTGCCAGCAGTGTAGACAGGGGTCGACAGCCCCAGCATTTT.

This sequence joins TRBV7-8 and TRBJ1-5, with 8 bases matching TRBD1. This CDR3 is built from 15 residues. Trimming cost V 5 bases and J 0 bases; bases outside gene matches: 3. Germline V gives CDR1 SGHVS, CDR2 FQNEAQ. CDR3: CASSVTGDSNQPQHF. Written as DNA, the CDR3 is TGTGCCAGCAGCGTGACAGGGGATAGCAATCAGCCCCAGCATTTT. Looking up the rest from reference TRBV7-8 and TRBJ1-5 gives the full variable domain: GAGVSQSPRYKVAKRGQDVALRCDPISGHVSLFWYQQALGQGPEFLTYFQNEAQLDKSGLPSDRFFAERPEGSVSTLKIQRTQQEDSAVYLCASSVTGDSNQPQHFGDGTRLSIL.

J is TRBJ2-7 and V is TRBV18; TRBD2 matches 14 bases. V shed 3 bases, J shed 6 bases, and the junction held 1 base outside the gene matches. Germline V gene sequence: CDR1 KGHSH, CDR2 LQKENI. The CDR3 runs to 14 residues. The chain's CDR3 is CASSPGLAGVEQYF. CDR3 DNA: TGTGCCAGCTCACCGGGACTAGCGGGAGTCGAGCAGTACTTC.

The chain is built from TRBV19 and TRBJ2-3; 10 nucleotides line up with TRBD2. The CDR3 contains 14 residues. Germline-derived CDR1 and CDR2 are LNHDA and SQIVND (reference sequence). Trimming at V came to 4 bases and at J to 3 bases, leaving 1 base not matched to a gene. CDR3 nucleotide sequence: TGTGCCAGTAGTAAGACTAGCGGGACAGATACGCAGTATTTT. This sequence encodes CASSKTSGTDTQYF.

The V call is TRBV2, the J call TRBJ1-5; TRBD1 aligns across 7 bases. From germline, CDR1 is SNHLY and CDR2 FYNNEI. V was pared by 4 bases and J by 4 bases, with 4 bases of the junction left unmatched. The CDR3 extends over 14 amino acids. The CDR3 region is CASSGDRGNQPQHF. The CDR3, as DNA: TGTGCCAGCAGTGGGGACAGAGGGAATCAGCCCCAGCATTTT.

CDR3: CASRDDRGRETQYF. Here the CDR3 DNA reads TGTGCCAGCAGGGACGACAGGGGTCGAGAGACCCAGTACTTC. The V gene is TRBV6-5, the J gene TRBJ2-5; 8 bases line up with TRBD1. Trimming cost V 6 bases and J 4 bases; bases outside gene matches: 7. The CDR3 is 14 residues long. Germline assignment: CDR1 MNHEY and CDR2 SVGAGI.

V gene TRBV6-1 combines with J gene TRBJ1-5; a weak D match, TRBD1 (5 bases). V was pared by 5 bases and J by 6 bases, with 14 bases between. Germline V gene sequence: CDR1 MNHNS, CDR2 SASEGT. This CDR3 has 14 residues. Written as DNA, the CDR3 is TGTGCCAGCAGTTCGACGAGGGACTTTCAGCCCCAGCATTTT. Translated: CASSSTRDFQPQHF.

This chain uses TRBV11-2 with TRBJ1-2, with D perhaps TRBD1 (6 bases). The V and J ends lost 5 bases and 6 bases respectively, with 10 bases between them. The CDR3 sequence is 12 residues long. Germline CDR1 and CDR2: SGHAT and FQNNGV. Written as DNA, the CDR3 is TGTGCCAGCAGCCCGCACAGGGATGGCTACACCTTC. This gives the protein CASSPHRDGYTF.

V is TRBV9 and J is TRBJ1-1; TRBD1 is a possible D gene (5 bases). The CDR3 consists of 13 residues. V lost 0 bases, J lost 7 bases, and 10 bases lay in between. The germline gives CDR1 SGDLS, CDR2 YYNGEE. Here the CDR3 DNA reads TGTGCCAGCAGCGTAGAGTTAAGGGGTGAAGCTTTCTTT. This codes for CASSVELRGEAFF.

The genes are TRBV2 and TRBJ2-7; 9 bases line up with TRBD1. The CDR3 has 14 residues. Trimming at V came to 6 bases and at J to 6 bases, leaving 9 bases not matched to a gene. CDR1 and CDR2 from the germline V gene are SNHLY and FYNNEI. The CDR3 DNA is TGTGCCAGCAGATACGGGACAGGGTATCGCGAGCAGTACTTC. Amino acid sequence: CASRYGTGYREQYF.